These 23 T cell receptor beta chains share one sample of origin, sequenced in a study of radiation and T cells in renal cell carcinoma. Profiled with immunoSEQ multiplex PCR; TCRdb holds only in-frame clones, not every one. Of about 95,000 clones in the sample, 70% to 90% are singletons; the top ten hold 6.5% to 8.5%. Noted time point: baseline pretreatment blood. The sample's treatment: 15 Gy SBRT to primary tumor, nephrectomy 4 weeks later. The starting material was blood, obtained from a patient whose treatment included radiotherapy and nephrectomy. The receptors here all came from a man in his fifties or sixties with renal cell carcinoma.

The chain uses TRBV27 and TRBJ2-7, with a possible D match to TRBD1 (6 bases). Trimming left V 8 bases short and J 0 bases short, with 8 bases between. Germline CDR1 is MNHEY and CDR2 is SMNVEV (reference sequence). This CDR3 contains 12 residues. The CDR3 loop reads CASADSSYEQYF. The CDR3 DNA reads TGTGCCAGCGCGGACAGCTCCTACGAGCAGTACTTC.

This rearrangement joins TRBV5-1 to TRBJ1-2; the D is unclear. This CDR3 spans 14 amino acids. With 7 bases removed from V and 5 bases from J, the gap between germline ends came to 18 bases. Germline values: CDR1 SGHRS, CDR2 YFSETQ. The CDR3 DNA reads as TGCGCCAGCCCAATGAGGGCCCCGGGGTATGGCTACACCTTC. It is translated as CASPMRAPGYGYTF.

This sequence joins TRBV27 and TRBJ1-2, with D hard to call. CDR1 and CDR2 from the germline V gene are MNHEY and SMNVEV (reference sequence). Trimming shortened V by 0 bases and J by 0 bases, and 11 bases separated the two germline ends. CDR3 length equals 16 residues. CDR3 region: CASSLSSGDPNYGYTF. DNA of the CDR3: TGTGCCAGCAGTTTATCGAGTGGAGACCCTAACTATGGCTACACCTTC.

This chain joins TRBV19 and TRBJ2-3; D possibly matches TRBD1 or TRBD2 (5 bases each). Trimming stripped 5 bases from V and 2 bases from J, with 20 bases between. The CDR3 extends over 17 amino acids. The germline CDR1 and CDR2 sequences are LNHDA and SQIVND (reference sequence). For the CDR3, the DNA is TGTGCCAGTAGTCCGAGGACTGCGGTGGGGCTCACAGATACGCAGTATTTT. It yields the protein CASSPRTAVGLTDTQYF.

The chain recombines TRBV28 with TRBJ2-1; TRBD2 matches at 7 bases. V lost 6 bases and J lost 3; bases outside the gene matches: 5. Germline V gene sequence: CDR1 MDHEN, CDR2 SYDVKM. This CDR3 is 14 amino acids long. This CDR3 is CASSPGGNYNEQFF. The CDR3 region has the DNA TGTGCCAGCAGCCCCGGGGGGAACTACAATGAGCAGTTCTTC. Supplemented by reference TRBV28 and TRBJ2-1, the full variable domain reads DVKVTQSSRYLVKRTGEKVFLECVQDMDHENMFWYRQDPGLGLRLIYFSYDVKMKEKGDIPEGYSVSREKKERFSLILESASTNQTSMYLCASSPGGNYNEQFFGPGTRLTVL.

About this clone: Compared with germline, one end of the junction differs, possibly owing to a read error. In DNA, the CDR3 is TGTGCTAGCAGCGCGGGACAGCGAGATGGGGCCAAAAACATTCAGTACTTC. This sequence encodes CASSAGQRDGAKNIQYF. The chain has TRBV7-7 and TRBJ2-4; the D gene is possibly TRBD1 (7 bases). The CDR3 has 17 amino acids. CDR1 SSHAT and CDR2 FNYEAQ come from the germline V gene (reference sequence).

The V gene is TRBV6-5, the J gene TRBJ1-2; 7 bases fit TRBD1. The J segment lost 3 bases and the V segment lost 2 bases, leaving 6 bases of the junction unmatched. The CDR3 is made up of 15 amino acids. Germline V gene lookup returns CDR1 MNHEY and CDR2 SVGAGI. CDR3 amino acids: CASSYRRGLDYGYTF. CDR3 DNA: TGTGCCAGCAGTTACCGGAGGGGGCTCGACTATGGCTACACCTTC.

This chain uses TRBV12-5 with TRBJ1-3; D is ambiguous. Germline loops: CDR1 LGHNT, CDR2 FRNRAP. V was shortened by 7 bases and J by 4 bases, with 14 bases between the two germline ends. This CDR3 is 14 amino acids long. Here the CDR3 reads CASATDLPGNTIYF. CDR3 DNA sequence: TGTGCTAGTGCCACGGACTTGCCAGGAAACACCATATATTTT.

The V gene is TRBV6-1, the J gene TRBJ1-4; TRBD1 agrees at 7 bases. Looked up from germline, CDR1 is MNHNS and CDR2 is SASEGT. This CDR3 spans 14 amino acids. J was trimmed by 4 bases and V by 6 bases; bases with no gene match: 5. As DNA, the CDR3 is TGTGCCAGCAGGCCGGGACAGAATAATGAAAAACTGTTTTTT. Translated, it gives CASRPGQNNEKLFF.

This chain links TRBV7-2 with TRBJ2-5; maybe TRBD1 (6 bases). Germline assignment: CDR1 SGHTA and CDR2 FQGNSA. This CDR3 is 15 amino acids long. With 8 bases removed from V and 1 base from J, the gap between germline ends came to 17 bases. This chain's CDR3 is CASALFLGGQETQYF. DNA of the CDR3: TGTGCCAGCGCCCTCTTCTTAGGGGGCCAAGAGACCCAGTACTTC.

J is TRBJ2-7 and V is TRBV6-5, with D tentatively TRBD2 (6 bases). This CDR3 region has 14 residues. Trimming stripped 8 bases from V and 0 bases from J, with 14 bases between. Germline V gene lookup returns CDR1 MNHEY and CDR2 SVGAGI. The CDR3, as DNA: TGTGCCAGCCACGAGGGAGGATACTCCTACGAGCAGTACTTC. Translating it yields CASHEGGYSYEQYF.

The chain recombines TRBV2 with TRBJ1-5; possible D gene TRBD1, 6 bases. The CDR3 has 16 residues. CDR1 SNHLY and CDR2 FYNNEI come from the germline V gene. Trimming removed 2 bases from V and 7 bases from J, with 18 bases in between. CDR3 amino acids: CASSELGAHEGQPQHF. CDR3 bases: TGTGCCAGCAGTGAATTGGGGGCCCACGAAGGCCAGCCCCAGCATTTT.

This sequence joins TRBV5-6 and TRBJ1-2, with D unclear. The CDR3 runs 16 residues. Germline loops: CDR1 SGHDT, CDR2 YYEEEE. The V gene lost 6 bases and the J gene lost 0 bases, with 18 bases spanning the gap. The CDR3 sequence: CASTVNWVLANYGYTF. CDR3 bases: TGTGCCAGCACCGTTAATTGGGTTTTAGCTAACTATGGCTACACCTTC.

The CDR3 here is CASSLRERYEQYF. CDR3 bases: TGTGCCAGCAGTTTGCGGGAGCGGTACGAGCAGTACTTC. V and J are TRBV27 and TRBJ2-7, with 7 bases identical to TRBD2. Germline assignment: CDR1 MNHEY and CDR2 SMNVEV (reference sequence). The CDR3 consists of 13 residues. With 3 bases clipped from V and 4 bases from J, the junction kept 3 bases outside the gene matches.

The chain employs TRBV27 and TRBJ2-3; TRBD2 matches 8 bases. There are 14 residues in the CDR3. Trimming cost V 5 bases and J 2 bases; bases outside gene matches: 3. Germline V gives CDR1 MNHEY, CDR2 SMNVEV (reference sequence). CDR3 amino acids: CASSVAGITDTQYF. CDR3 coding DNA: TGTGCCAGCAGTGTAGCGGGGATCACAGATACGCAGTATTTT.

The gene calls are TRBV29-1 and TRBJ2-1, with 10 bases matching TRBD2. J gave up 8 bases and V 4 bases, and 8 bases lay outside the gene matches. The CDR3 length is 14 residues. The germline V gene encodes CDR1 SQVTM and CDR2 ANQGSEA. CDR3 sequence reads: CSVAFGTSVDEQFF. DNA of the CDR3: TGCAGCGTTGCTTTCGGGACTAGCGTCGATGAGCAGTTCTTC.

This clone is a singleton in its sample. The chain links TRBV19 to TRBJ1-4, with 8 bases identical to TRBD1. Germline trimming cut 6 bases from V and 8 bases from J; bases unmatched to any gene: 14. CDR3 length: 16 amino acids. The germline CDR1 and CDR2 sequences are LNHDA and SQIVND (reference sequence). CDR3 sequence: CASSEFRGTGGEKLFF. CDR3 nucleotides: TGTGCCAGTAGCGAATTCAGAGGGACAGGAGGAGAAAAACTGTTTTTT. Variable domain in full (rest from reference TRBV19 and TRBJ1-4): DGGITQSPKYLFRKEGQNVTLSCEQNLNHDAMYWYRQDPGQGLRLIYYSQIVNDFQKGDIAEGYSVSREKKESFPLTVTSAQKNPTAFYLCASSEFRGTGGEKLFFGSGTQLSVL.

The rearrangement joins TRBV18 to TRBJ2-5; D is uncertain. Germline loops: CDR1 KGHSH, CDR2 LQKENI. This CDR3 is 13 amino acids long. Trimming took 2 bases from V and 3 from J, leaving 7 bases between them. The CDR3 region has the DNA TGTGCCAGCTCACCAGTTGGTGAAGAGACCCAGTACTTC. This sequence encodes CASSPVGEETQYF.

The V gene is TRBV18, the J gene TRBJ2-7; TRBD1 aligns across 9 bases. Germline values: CDR1 KGHSH, CDR2 LQKENI. The ends lost 1 base at V and 10 bases at J; junction bases unmatched: 5. The CDR3 covers 13 residues. The CDR3 DNA sequence: TGTGCCAGCTCACCACGACAGGGGGGAGACCAGTACTTC. Its protein product is CASSPRQGGDQYF.

The rearrangement links TRBV30 to TRBJ1-2; D may be TRBD1 (5 bases). This CDR3 spans 13 amino acids. Trimming left V 8 bases short and J 1 base short, with 14 bases between. Germline V CDR1 and CDR2: GTSNPN, SVGIG (reference sequence). As DNA, the CDR3 is TGTGCCCGGGGGAGAGAAAGTAACTATGGCTACACCTTC. Its protein is CARGRESNYGYTF.

The chain combines TRBV29-1 with TRBJ2-7; 7 nucleotides line up with TRBD1. This CDR3 comprises 14 residues. Per the germline V gene, CDR1 is SQVTM and CDR2 is ANQGSEA. The junction had 8 bases not matched to a gene; V was cut back by 4 bases and J by 2 bases. CDR3 in DNA: TGCAGCGTTGGTCGACAGGGCCCGACCTACGAGCAGTACTTC. Encoded protein: CSVGRQGPTYEQYF.

Written as DNA, the CDR3 is TGTGCCAGCTCAGGGGGTCGCAGTAATGAAAAACTGTTTTTT. It encodes CASSGGRSNEKLFF. The chain couples TRBV2 to TRBJ1-4, with 7 positions matching TRBD1. The CDR3 covers 14 residues. The V and J ends lost 8 bases and 4 bases, in that order; junction bases with no gene match: 7. Per the germline V gene, CDR1 is SNHLY and CDR2 is FYNNEI. The whole variable domain, filled in from reference TRBV2 and TRBJ1-4, reads EPEVTQTPSHQVTQMGQEVILRCVPISNHLYFYWYRQILGQKVEFLVSFYNNEISEKSEIFDDQFSVERPDGSNFTLKIRSTKLEDSAMYFCASSGGRSNEKLFFGSGTQLSVL.

The chain combines TRBV2 with TRBJ2-1; the match to TRBD2 covers 10 bases. Germline assignment: CDR1 SNHLY and CDR2 FYNNEI. The CDR3 consists of 16 residues. Trimming took 7 bases from V and 2 from J; bases not matched to a gene: 8. The CDR3 region has the DNA TGTGCCAGCACCCTGGGGAGCGGGAGGGCCTACAATGAGCAGTTCTTC. Translating it yields CASTLGSGRAYNEQFF.